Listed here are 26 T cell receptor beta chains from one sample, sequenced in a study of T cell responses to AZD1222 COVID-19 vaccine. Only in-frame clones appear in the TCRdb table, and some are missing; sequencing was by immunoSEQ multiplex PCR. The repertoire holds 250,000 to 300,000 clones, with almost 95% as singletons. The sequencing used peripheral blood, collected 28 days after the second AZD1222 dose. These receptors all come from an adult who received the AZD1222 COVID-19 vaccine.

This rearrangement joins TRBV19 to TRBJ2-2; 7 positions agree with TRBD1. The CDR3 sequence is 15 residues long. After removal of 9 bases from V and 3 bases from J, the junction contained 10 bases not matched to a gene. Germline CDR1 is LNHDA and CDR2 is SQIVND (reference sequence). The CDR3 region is CASIGGQTYTGELFF. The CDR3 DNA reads TGTGCCAGCATAGGGGGACAGACTTACACCGGGGAGCTGTTTTTT. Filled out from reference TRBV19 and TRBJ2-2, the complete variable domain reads DGGITQSPKYLFRKEGQNVTLSCEQNLNHDAMYWYRQDPGQGLRLIYYSQIVNDFQKGDIAEGYSVSREKKESFPLTVTSAQKNPTAFYLCASIGGQTYTGELFFGEGSRLTVL.

Here the CDR3 reads CASLGYQETQYF. Written as DNA, the CDR3 is TGTGCCAGCTTAGGATACCAAGAGACCCAGTACTTC. The chain is built from TRBV6-4 and TRBJ2-5; D remains unclear. Per germline, CDR1 MRHNA and CDR2 SNTAGT. V dropped 8 bases and J dropped 0 bases, with 7 bases sitting between them. The CDR3 length is 12 residues.

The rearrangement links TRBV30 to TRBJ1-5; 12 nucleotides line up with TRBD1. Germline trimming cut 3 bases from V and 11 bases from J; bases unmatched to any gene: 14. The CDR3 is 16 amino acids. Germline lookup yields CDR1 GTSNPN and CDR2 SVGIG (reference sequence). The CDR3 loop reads CAWSPLPGQGALAQHF. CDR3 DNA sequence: TGTGCCTGGAGCCCACTCCCGGGACAGGGGGCTTTGGCCCAGCATTTT.

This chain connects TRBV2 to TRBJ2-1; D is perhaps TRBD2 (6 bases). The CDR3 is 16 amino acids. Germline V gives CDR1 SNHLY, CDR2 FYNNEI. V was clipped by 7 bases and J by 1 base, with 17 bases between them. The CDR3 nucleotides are TGTGCCAGCACGGGGGATGCGGGCCCTTCCTACAATGAGCAGTTCTTC. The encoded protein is CASTGDAGPSYNEQFF.

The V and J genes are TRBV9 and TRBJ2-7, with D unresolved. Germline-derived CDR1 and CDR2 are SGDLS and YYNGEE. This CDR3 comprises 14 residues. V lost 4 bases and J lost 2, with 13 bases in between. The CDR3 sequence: CASSPTDGAYEQYF. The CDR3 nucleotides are TGTGCCAGCAGCCCGACGGACGGCGCCTACGAGCAGTACTTC.

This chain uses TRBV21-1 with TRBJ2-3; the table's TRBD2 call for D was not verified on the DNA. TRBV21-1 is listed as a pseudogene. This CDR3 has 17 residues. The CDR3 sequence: CASSKGGEGLITDTQYF. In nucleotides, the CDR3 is TGTGCCAGCAGCAAAGGCGGGGAGGGGCTAATCACAGATACGCAGTATTTT.

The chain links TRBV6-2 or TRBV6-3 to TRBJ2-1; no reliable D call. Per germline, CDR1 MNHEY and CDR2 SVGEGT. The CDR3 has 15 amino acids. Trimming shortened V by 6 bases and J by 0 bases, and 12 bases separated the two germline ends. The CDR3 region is CASSLYSISYNEQFF. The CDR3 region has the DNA TGTGCCAGCAGCCTCTACAGTATCTCCTACAATGAGCAGTTCTTC.

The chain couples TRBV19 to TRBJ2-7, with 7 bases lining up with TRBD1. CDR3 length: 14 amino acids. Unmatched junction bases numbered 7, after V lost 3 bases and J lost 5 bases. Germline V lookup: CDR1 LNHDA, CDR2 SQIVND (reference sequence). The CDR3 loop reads CASSIWGQNDEQYF. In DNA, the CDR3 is TGTGCCAGTAGTATTTGGGGACAGAACGACGAGCAGTACTTC.

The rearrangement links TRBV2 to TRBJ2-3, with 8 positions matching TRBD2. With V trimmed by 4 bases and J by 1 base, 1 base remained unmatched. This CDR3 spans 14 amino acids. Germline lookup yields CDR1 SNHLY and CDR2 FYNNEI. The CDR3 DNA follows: TGTGCCAGCAGTGCACTAGCGGGCACAGATACGCAGTATTTT. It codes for CASSALAGTDTQYF.

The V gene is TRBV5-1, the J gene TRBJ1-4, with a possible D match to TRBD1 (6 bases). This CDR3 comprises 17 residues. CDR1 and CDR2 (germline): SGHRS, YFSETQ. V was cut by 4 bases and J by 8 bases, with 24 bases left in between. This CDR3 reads CASSPRLGASSGEKLFF. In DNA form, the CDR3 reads TGCGCCAGCAGCCCGCGTTTGGGGGCGAGTAGTGGAGAAAAACTGTTTTTT. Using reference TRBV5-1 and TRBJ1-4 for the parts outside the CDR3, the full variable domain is KAGVTQTPRYLIKTRGQQVTLSCSPISGHRSVSWYQQTPGQGLQFLFEYFSETQRNKGNFPGRFSGRQFSNSRSEMNVSTLELGDSALYLCASSPRLGASSGEKLFFGSGTQLSVL.

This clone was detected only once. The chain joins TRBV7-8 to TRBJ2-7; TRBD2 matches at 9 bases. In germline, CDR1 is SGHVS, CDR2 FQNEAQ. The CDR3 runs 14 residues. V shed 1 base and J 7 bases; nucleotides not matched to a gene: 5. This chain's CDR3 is CASSLGTSEREQYF. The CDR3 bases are TGTGCCAGCAGCTTAGGGACTAGCGAGCGGGAGCAGTACTTC.

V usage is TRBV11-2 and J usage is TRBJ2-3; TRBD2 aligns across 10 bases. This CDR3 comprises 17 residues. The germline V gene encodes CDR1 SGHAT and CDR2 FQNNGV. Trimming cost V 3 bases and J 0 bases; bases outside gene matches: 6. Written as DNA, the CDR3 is TGTGCCAGCAGCTTCTGGACTAGCGGAGCTAGCACAGATACGCAGTATTTT. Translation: CASSFWTSGASTDTQYF.

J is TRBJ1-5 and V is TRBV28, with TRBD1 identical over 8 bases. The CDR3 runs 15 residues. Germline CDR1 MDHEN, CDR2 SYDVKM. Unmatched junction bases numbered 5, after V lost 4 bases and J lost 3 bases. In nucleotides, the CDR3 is TGTGCCAGCAGTTATCCGGACAGGGACAATCAGCCCCAGCATTTT. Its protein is CASSYPDRDNQPQHF.

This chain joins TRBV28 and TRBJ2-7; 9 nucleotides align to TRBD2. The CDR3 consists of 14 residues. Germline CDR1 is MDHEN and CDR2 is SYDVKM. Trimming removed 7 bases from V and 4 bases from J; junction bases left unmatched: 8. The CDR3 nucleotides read TGTGCCAGCACCGTAGCGGGAGTCCAGTACGAGCAGTACTTC. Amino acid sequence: CASTVAGVQYEQYF.

For the CDR3, the DNA is TGTGCCAGCAGTAGCGGAGCTTACAATGAGCAGTTCTTC. Protein: CASSSGAYNEQFF. The V and J genes are TRBV6-2 or TRBV6-3 and TRBJ2-1, with D possibly matching TRBD2 (5 bases). Trimming pared 5 bases from V and 4 bases from J, leaving 9 bases between. The germline V gene encodes CDR1 MNHEY and CDR2 SVGEGT. This CDR3 has 13 amino acids.

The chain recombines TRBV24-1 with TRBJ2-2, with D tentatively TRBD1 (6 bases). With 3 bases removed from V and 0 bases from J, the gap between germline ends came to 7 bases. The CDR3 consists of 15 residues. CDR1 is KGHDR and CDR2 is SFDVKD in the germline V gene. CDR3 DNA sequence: TGTGCCACCAGTGATGGGGGCCCGAACACCGGGGAGCTGTTTTTT. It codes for CATSDGGPNTGELFF.

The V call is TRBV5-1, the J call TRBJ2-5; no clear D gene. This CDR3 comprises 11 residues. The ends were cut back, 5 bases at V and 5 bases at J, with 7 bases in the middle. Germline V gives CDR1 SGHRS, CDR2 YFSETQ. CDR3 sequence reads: CASRGYETQYF. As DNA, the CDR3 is TGCGCCAGCAGAGGGTACGAGACCCAGTACTTC.

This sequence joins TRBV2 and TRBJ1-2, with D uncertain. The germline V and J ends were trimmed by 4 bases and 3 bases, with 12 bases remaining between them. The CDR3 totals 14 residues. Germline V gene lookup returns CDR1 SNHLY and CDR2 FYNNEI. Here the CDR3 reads CASSAGGRDYGYTF. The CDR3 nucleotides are TGTGCCAGCAGTGCCGGCGGCAGAGACTATGGCTACACCTTC.

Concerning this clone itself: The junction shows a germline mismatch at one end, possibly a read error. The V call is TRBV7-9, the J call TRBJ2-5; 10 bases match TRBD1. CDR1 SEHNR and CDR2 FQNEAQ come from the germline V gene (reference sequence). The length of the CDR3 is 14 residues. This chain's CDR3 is CASSSSGTGALGDF. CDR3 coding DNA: TGTGCCAGCAGCTCTTCCGGGACAGGGGCTCTGGGGGACTTC.

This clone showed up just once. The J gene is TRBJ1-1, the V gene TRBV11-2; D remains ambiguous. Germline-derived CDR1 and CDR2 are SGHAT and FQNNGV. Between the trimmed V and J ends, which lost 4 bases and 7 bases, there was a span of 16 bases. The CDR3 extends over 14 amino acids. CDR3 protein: CASSSRGGLGEAFF. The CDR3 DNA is TGTGCCAGCAGCTCGCGAGGAGGACTGGGTGAAGCTTTCTTT.

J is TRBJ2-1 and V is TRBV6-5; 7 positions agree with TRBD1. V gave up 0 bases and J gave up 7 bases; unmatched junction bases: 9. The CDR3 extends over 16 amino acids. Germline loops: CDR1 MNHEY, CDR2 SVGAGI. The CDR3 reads CASSYSGTATRNEQFF. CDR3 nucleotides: TGTGCCAGCAGTTACTCCGGGACAGCTACTAGAAATGAGCAGTTCTTC.

CDR3 amino acids: CASSLGAAYTNTGELFF. The CDR3 nucleotides read TGTGCCAGCAGCTTAGGGGCCGCTTATACGAACACCGGGGAGCTGTTTTTT. The rearrangement joins TRBV7-9 to TRBJ2-2; D ambiguous. The germline CDR1 and CDR2 sequences are SEHNR and FQNEAQ (reference sequence). V was pared by 1 base and J by 0 bases, with 12 bases between. This CDR3 is 17 amino acids long.

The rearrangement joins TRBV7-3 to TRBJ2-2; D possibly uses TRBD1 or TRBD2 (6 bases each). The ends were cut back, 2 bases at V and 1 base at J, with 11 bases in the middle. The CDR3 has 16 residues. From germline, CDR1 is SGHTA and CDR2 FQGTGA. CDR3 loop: CASSLVRGGNTGELFF. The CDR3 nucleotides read TGTGCCAGCAGCTTAGTCAGGGGAGGGAACACCGGGGAGCTGTTTTTT.

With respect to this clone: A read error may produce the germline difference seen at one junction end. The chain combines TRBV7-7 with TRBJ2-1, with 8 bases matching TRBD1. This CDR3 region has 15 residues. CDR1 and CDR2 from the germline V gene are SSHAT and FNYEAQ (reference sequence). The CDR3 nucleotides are TGTGCTAGCAGCTTATCGGACAGGGAGAACAATGAGCAGTTCTTC. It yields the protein CASSLSDRENNEQFF.

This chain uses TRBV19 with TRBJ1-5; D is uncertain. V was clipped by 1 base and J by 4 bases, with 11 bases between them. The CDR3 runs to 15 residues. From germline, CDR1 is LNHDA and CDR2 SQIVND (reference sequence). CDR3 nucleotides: TGTGCCAGTAGTATAGCCGCTTGGCGGAATCAGCCCCAGCATTTT. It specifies CASSIAAWRNQPQHF.

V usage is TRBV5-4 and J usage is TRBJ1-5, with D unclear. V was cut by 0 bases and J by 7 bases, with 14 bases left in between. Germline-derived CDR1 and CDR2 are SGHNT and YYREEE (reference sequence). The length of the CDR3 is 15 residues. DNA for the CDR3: TGTGCCAGCAGCTTGGGCGGGGTCCGAGGGCAGCCCCAGCATTTT. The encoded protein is CASSLGGVRGQPQHF.